These T cell receptor beta chains were read from a single sample in a study of cytomegalovirus exposure and HLA in healthy donors. Profiling relied on immunoSEQ multiplex PCR, and the TCRdb table lists in-frame clones only, not all of them. The table lists 250,000 or so clones, more than 75% of them singletons, with around 11% in the top ten. Material for sequencing was PBMCs. These receptors originate from a man aged 18 to 30 in good health and CMV-seropositive. CDR3s include the opening cysteine and the closing phenylalanine or tryptophan. The D gene is left open where the match is weak. Size tells how often a clone was seen (once, few, many) or the class of an expanded clone, and some rows leave it out.

>TRBV27|.|TRBJ2-7|.
TGTGCCAGCAGTCCAACAGGGACCCCCTACGAGCAGTACTTC
CASSPTGTPYEQYF
>TRBV4-2|.|TRBJ2-7|.
TGTGCCAGCAGCCAAGAAGGCGGGATCTCCTACGAGCAGTACTTC
CASSQEGGISYEQYF
>TRBV20-1|.|TRBJ1-1|.
TGCAGTGCTAGAGGGGATGTATGGGCTTTCTTT
CSARGDVWAFF
>TRBV30|TRBD2|TRBJ2-7|.
TGTGCCTGGAGTGTACATGCGGGAGAAAGTGAGCAGTACTTC
CAWSVHAGESEQYF
>TRBV6-5|TRBD1|TRBJ1-1|once
TGTGCCAGCAGGGGGACAGGGGGCGGAACTGAAGCTTTCTTT
CASRGTGGGTEAFF
>TRBV4-3|.|TRBJ1-5|.
TGCGCCAGCAGCCAAGATATGACAAATCAGCCCCAGCATTTT
CASSQDMTNQPQHF
>TRBV5-4|TRBD1|TRBJ1-1|.
TGTGCCAGCACCGGACAGGGTGCGAACACTGAAGCTTTCTTT
CASTGQGANTEAFF
>TRBV28|.|TRBJ2-2|once
TGTGCCAGCACCTCCGGGCAGAACACCGGGGAGCTGTTTTTT
CASTSGQNTGELFF
>TRBV7-9|.|TRBJ2-1|.
TGTGCCAGCAGCCGCCCAACGAAACCTTCCTACAATGAGCAGTTCTTC
CASSRPTKPSYNEQFF
>TRBV20-1|.|TRBJ2-1|.
TGCAGTGCGCCGTGGGGGACACGGCCGTTCTTC
CSAPWGTRPFF
>TRBV28|.|TRBJ2-7|.
TGTGCCAGCAGTTTTGAGGACGCGTCCCGGGAGCAGTACTTC
CASSFEDASREQYF
>TRBV5-1|.|TRBJ1-2|.
TGCGCCAGCAGCTTGGCCGGGGGATCGAACTATGGCTACACCTTC
CASSLAGGSNYGYTF
>TRBV30|.|TRBJ1-5|.
TGTGCCTGGAGTTCCTATGGCAATCAGCCCCAGCATTTT
CAWSSYGNQPQHF
>TRBV27|TRBD2|TRBJ2-1|.
TGTGCCAGCAGTTTAGGGGGAGGGGCGATCAATGAGCAGTTCTTC
CASSLGGGAINEQFF
>TRBV5-4|TRBD1|TRBJ1-2|.
TGTGCCAGCAGCGCCGGGAACAGGGGGCTTATCTATGGCTACACCTTC
CASSAGNRGLIYGYTF
>TRBV30|.|TRBJ1-4|.
TGTGCCTGGAGTATATCCGGGACACCCCGTCGGGAAAAACTGTTTTTT
CAWSISGTPRREKLFF
>TRBV28|.|TRBJ2-7|once
TGTGCCAGCAGTTTCGGACAGATTATAGAGCAGTACTTC
CASSFGQIIEQYF
>TRBV18|TRBD1|TRBJ1-2|.
TGTGCCAGCTCAACAACAGGGGGCGAGGGCTACACCTTC
CASSTTGGEGYTF
>TRBV29-1|.|TRBJ2-1|.
TGCAGCGTTGATTCAGGGAGGAGAGGGAATGAGCAGTTCTTC
CSVDSGRRGNEQFF
>TRBV7-2|.|TRBJ1-2|.
TGTGCCAGCAGCTTACTCGACGGCTATGGCTACACCTTC
CASSLLDGYGYTF
>TRBV4-3|TRBD2|TRBJ2-1|.
TGCGCCAGCAGCCAAGAATCCGGGCTAGCGGGAAAGAGTGAGCAGTTCTTC
CASSQESGLAGKSEQFF
>TRBV5-1|TRBD1|TRBJ2-3|.
TGCGCCAGCAGCTCGGGACAGGGATTTTCAGATACGCAGTATTTT
CASSSGQGFSDTQYF
>TRBV6-1|TRBD1|TRBJ1-2|once
TGTGCCAGCAGTCCGGGACAGGGGTCGGGTGGCTACACCTTC
CASSPGQGSGGYTF
>TRBV18|TRBD1|TRBJ2-7|.
TGTGCCAGCTCACTATTAAGCTCGGGACAGGTCCACGAGCAGTACTTC
CASSLLSSGQVHEQYF
>TRBV27|.|TRBJ2-5|.
TGTGCCAGCAGTGTACAGGGTTACCAAGAGACCCAGTACTTC
CASSVQGYQETQYF
>TRBV7-9|TRBD1|TRBJ1-2|.
TGTGCCAGCAGTTTTCCGGGACAGGGGGCTTTATATGGCTACACCTTC
CASSFPGQGALYGYTF
>TRBV7-9|TRBD2|TRBJ2-1|.
TGTGCCAGCAGCTTAGCGCTAGCGGGATCTGAGCAGTTCTTC
CASSLALAGSEQFF
>TRBV2|.|TRBJ1-1|.
TGTGCCAGCAGTGGGGAGGGACTTATCCCCCCGTCCTTT
CASSGEGLIPPSF
>TRBV5-8|.|TRBJ1-4|.
TGTGCCAGCAGCTTGCTGGGCTCTGGGGGAAGACTGTTTTTT
CASSLLGSGGRLFF
>TRBV13|TRBD2|TRBJ2-1|.
TGTGCCAGCAGCCTTGGACTAGCGGGAGAACTTAATGAGCAGTTCTTC
CASSLGLAGELNEQFF
>TRBV28|.|TRBJ2-1|.
TGTGCCAGCAGTTTTAGAGGGCCGTACAATGAGCAGTTCTTC
CASSFRGPYNEQFF
>TRBV9|.|TRBJ2-1|.
TGTGCCAGCAGCGTGACTCTGAGCTCCTACAATGAGCAGTTCTTC
CASSVTLSSYNEQFF
>TRBV4-1|TRBD2|TRBJ2-1|.
TGCGCCAGCAGCTCTCTAGCGGGAGGCTCCTACAATGAGCAGTTCTTC
CASSSLAGGSYNEQFF
>TRBV4-2|TRBD1|TRBJ2-2|.
TGTGCCAGCAGCCAGCGGTGGACAGGGCCCGGGGAGCTGTTTTTT
CASSQRWTGPGELFF
>TRBV7-2|.|TRBJ2-3|.
TGTGCCAGCAGCGTTGGGCTCTTCACAGATACGCAGTATTTT
CASSVGLFTDTQYF
>TRBV6-1|.|TRBJ2-7|.
TGTGCCAGCAGGGACAGCTACCCCTACGAGCAGTACTTC
CASRDSYPYEQYF
>TRBV5-1|.|TRBJ1-3|.
TGCGCCAGCAGCCAAGACAGGCCAAGCTCTGGAAACACCATATATTTT
CASSQDRPSSGNTIYF
>TRBV29-1|TRBD2|TRBJ2-1|.
TGCAGCGTTGAAAAGGTAGCGGGAAATGTTGAGCAGTTCTTC
CSVEKVAGNVEQFF
>TRBV25-1|TRBD1|TRBJ1-1|.
TGTGCCAGCAGGGGGGGACAGGGGGTTGCTGAAGCTTTCTTT
CASRGGQGVAEAFF
>TRBV27|.|TRBJ2-3|.
TGTGCCAGCAGTTTAGCGGCCCGGGCTAGCGCAGATACGCAGTATTTT
CASSLAARASADTQYF
>TRBV5-6|TRBD2|TRBJ2-7|.
TGTGCCAGCAGCTTCCCGAGCGGGAGAGGCTACGAGCAGTACTTC
CASSFPSGRGYEQYF
>TRBV6-5|.|TRBJ2-5|.
TGTGCCAGCAGGCAACTAGGATACCAAGAGACCCAGTACTTC
CASRQLGYQETQYF
>TRBV29-1|.|TRBJ2-1|.
TGCAGCGTTGAGGTCGGGGGACTCGAGCAGTTCTTC
CSVEVGGLEQFF
>TRBV4-1|TRBD2|TRBJ2-1|.
TGCGCCAGCACCCGACAGGGACTAGCGCCGTCCTACAATGAGCAGTTCTTC
CASTRQGLAPSYNEQFF
>TRBV9|.|TRBJ2-7|few
TGTGCCAGCAGGGGTTCTGGAGACGAGCAGTACTTC
CASRGSGDEQYF
>TRBV5-1|TRBD1|TRBJ1-1|.
TGCGCCAGCAGCTTCCAGACAGGGGAAGCTTTCTTT
CASSFQTGEAFF
>TRBV30|.|TRBJ1-2|.
TGTGCCTGGAGTGTACAGTCAAAATCCTATGGCTACACCTTC
CAWSVQSKSYGYTF
>TRBV7-9|TRBD2|TRBJ2-3|once
TGTGCCAGCAGCGATTATAGCGGGAGCACAGATACGCAGTATTTT
CASSDYSGSTDTQYF
>TRBV5-8|.|TRBJ1-1|.
TGTGCCAGCAGCTTGCGGAGGAACACTGAAGCTTTCTTT
CASSLRRNTEAFF
>TRBV30|TRBD1|TRBJ1-2|few
TGTGCCTGGAGTGTTAGGACAGGGATACGTGGCTACACCTTC
CAWSVRTGIRGYTF
>TRBV7-9|.|TRBJ2-5|.
TGTGCCTCGGGGCTAATCCAAGAGACCCAGTACTTC
CASGLIQETQYF
>TRBV13|TRBD2|TRBJ2-4|.
TGTGCCAGCAGCCCAGAGGGAGGGCAGATCATTCAGTACTTC
CASSPEGGQIIQYF
>TRBV19|.|TRBJ1-1|.
TGTGCCAGTAGTTTCTCCTTTAGTCACGAAGCTTTCTTT
CASSFSFSHEAFF
>TRBV29-1|.|TRBJ1-1|.
TGCAGCGTTGAAGGATTTCGGGGGGATGACACTGAAGCTTTCTTT
CSVEGFRGDDTEAFF
>TRBV12-5|.|TRBJ2-7|.
TGTGCTAGTGGTTTAGGGACCTCCTACGAGCAGTACTTC
CASGLGTSYEQYF
>TRBV14|.|TRBJ2-3|.
TGTGCCAGCAGCCAAGGTGATACGCAGTATTTT
CASSQGDTQYF
>TRBV2|.|TRBJ2-3|.
TGTGCCAGCAGGCCGGCGATGGGGGGAGATACGCAGTATTTT
CASRPAMGGDTQYF